This T cell receptor beta chain derives from a study of shared clonotypes between healthy human individuals. Some clones are missing from TCRdb's copy, which holds only in-frame ones; the method was immunoSEQ multiplex PCR. Counted here are 2 million to 2.5 million clones, roughly 94% occurring once; the ten biggest clones make up more than 0.1%. CDR3 length: 14 residues. V was pared by 1 base and J by 5 bases, with 13 bases between. Per germline, CDR1 SGHRS and CDR2 YFSETQ. The sequencing input was naive CD4+ T cells sorted from blood. The subset here: CD45RA+ positively selected. This TCR was sampled from a man aged 18 to 35 in good health. The V call is TRBV5-1, the J call TRBJ2-7, with D tentatively TRBD2 (5 bases). The CDR3 bases are TGCGCCAGCAGCTTGTTTCTAGCAGCCGACGAGCAGTACTTC. Translating gives CASSLFLAADEQYF.